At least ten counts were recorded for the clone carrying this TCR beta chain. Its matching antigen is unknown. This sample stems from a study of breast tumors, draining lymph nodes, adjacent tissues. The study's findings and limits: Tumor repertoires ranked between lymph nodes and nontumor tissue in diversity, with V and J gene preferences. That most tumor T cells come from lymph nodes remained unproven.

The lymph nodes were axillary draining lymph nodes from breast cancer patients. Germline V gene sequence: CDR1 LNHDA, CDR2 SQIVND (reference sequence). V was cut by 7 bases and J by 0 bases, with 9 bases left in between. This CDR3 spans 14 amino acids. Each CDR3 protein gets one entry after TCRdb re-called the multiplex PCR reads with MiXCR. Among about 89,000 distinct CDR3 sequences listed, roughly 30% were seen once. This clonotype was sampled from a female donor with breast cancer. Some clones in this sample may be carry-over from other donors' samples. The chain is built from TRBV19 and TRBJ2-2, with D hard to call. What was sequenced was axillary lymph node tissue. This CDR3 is CASTRRTNTGELFF. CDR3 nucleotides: TGTGCCAGTACTAGGCGTACGAACACCGGGGAGCTGTTTTTT.